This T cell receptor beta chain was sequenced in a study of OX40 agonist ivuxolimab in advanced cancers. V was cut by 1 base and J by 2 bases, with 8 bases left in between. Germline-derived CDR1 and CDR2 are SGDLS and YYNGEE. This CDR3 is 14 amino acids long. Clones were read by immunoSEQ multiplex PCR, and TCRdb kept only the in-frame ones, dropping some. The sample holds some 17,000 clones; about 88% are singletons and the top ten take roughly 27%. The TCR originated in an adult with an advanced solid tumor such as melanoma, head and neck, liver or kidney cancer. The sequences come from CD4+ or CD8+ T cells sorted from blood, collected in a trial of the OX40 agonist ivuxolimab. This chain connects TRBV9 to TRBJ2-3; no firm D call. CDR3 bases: TGTGCCAGCAGCGTAACCGGGCTCACAGATACGCAGTATTTT. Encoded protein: CASSVTGLTDTQYF.